The text below deals with one T cell receptor beta chain. This sample is drawn from a study of blood T cell repertoires in COVID-19. Study context: Samples of COVID-19 (acute and convalescent) were obtained from the United States, Italy and Spain.

Study processing details: Reference gene primer amplification gave nucleated cell count estimates. TCRdb keeps only in-frame clones here, not all; method: immunoSEQ multiplex PCR. Clone size and V and J calls were adopted from that table, with D and trimming inferred from the DNA. The sample shows 80,000 to 100,000 clones, 75% to 90% of them seen only once. V lost 5 bases to trimming and J lost 2 bases; unmatched junction nucleotides: 5. CDR1 and CDR2 from the germline V gene are SSHAT and FNYEAQ (reference sequence). There are 15 residues in the CDR3. The sample comprised peripheral blood. This TCR came from a woman aged 70-85 years with acute or convalescent COVID-19. V and J are TRBV7-7 and TRBJ2-2; the match to TRBD1 covers 7 bases. The CDR3: CASSTDRDNTGELFF. DNA for the CDR3: TGTGCCAGCAGCACCGACAGGGATAACACCGGGGAGCTGTTTTTT.